These T cell receptor beta chains were read from a single sample in a study of blood T cells in healthy people across ages. TCRdb analysed the 5' RACE reads with MiXCR anew, one entry per CDR3 protein. The sample has about 1.5 million distinct CDR3 sequences, around two fifths seen once. The specimen was blood. These TCRs come from a young woman in good health. Both conserved end residues are part of each CDR3. A D gene is named only where the DNA matches it firmly. Rows give clone size only sometimes, using once, few, many, or a class for an expanded clone.

TRBV5-1	few	TRBD1	15	TRBJ1-2	TGCGCCAGCAGCTTGTCCGACAGGGGAAACTATGGCTACACCTTC	CASSLSDRGNYGYTF
TRBV28	many	-	11	TRBJ2-5	TGTGCCAGCAGTTTATGGGGGACCCAGTACTTC	CASSLWGTQYF
TRBV6-1	-	TRBD1	14	TRBJ2-2	TGTGCCATCTCGACAGGGGAGTACACCGGGGAGCTGTTTTTT	CAISTGEYTGELFF
TRBV6-5	many	TRBD1	15	TRBJ2-7	TGTGCCAGCAGTACCACCATGACAGGGGGTTACGAGCAGTACTTC	CASSTTMTGGYEQYF
TRBV12-3/TRBV12-4	few	-	16	TRBJ2-3	TGTGCCAGCAGTCCTTTTGCGGCCCCTCGCACAGATACGCAGTATTTT	CASSPFAAPRTDTQYF
TRBV5-1	few	TRBD2	15	TRBJ2-7	TGCGCCAGCTCATCTCGACTAGCGGGAAACTACGAGCAGTACTTC	CASSSRLAGNYEQYF
TRBV6-1	few	-	11	TRBJ2-1	TGTGCCAGCGGAGACACATGGGAGCAGTTCTTC	CASGDTWEQFF
TRBV12-3/TRBV12-4	-	-	15	TRBJ1-1	TGTGCCAGCACCTACACGGGACGGGGGGACGCTGAAGCTTTCTTT	CASTYTGRGDAEAFF
TRBV12-3/TRBV12-4	-	TRBD1	15	TRBJ1-2	TGTGCCAGCAGTTTCGGGACAGATCCTGCCTATGGCTACACCTTC	CASSFGTDPAYGYTF
TRBV28	-	-	13	TRBJ2-3	TGTGCCAGCAGTGAAGACAGGGCTAGCGCGTTGTATTTT	CASSEDRASALYF
TRBV11-2	few	TRBD2	17	TRBJ2-1	TGTGCCAGCAGCTTAGACCGTAGCGGGGTCTCCTACAATGAGCAGTTCTTC	CASSLDRSGVSYNEQFF
TRBV21-1	-	-	18	TRBJ1-5	TGTGCCAGCAGGAGACAGACCGAACAGGGGGCAGATAATCAGCCCCAGCATTTT	CASRRQTEQGADNQPQHF
TRBV27	few	-	13	TRBJ2-2	TGTGCCAGCACCGGCAGATACACCGGGGAGCTGTTTTTT	CASTGRYTGELFF
TRBV3-1	-	-	15	TRBJ2-3	TGTGCCAGCAGCCCCTTCGGACTTAGCACAGATACGCAGTATTTT	CASSPFGLSTDTQYF
TRBV7-3	few	TRBD2	17	TRBJ2-5	TGTGCCAGCAGCTTAACCTCGGGACTAGCGGGGGGAAATGAGCAGTACTTC	CASSLTSGLAGGNEQYF
TRBV7-9	once	-	14	TRBJ2-1	TGTGCCAGCAGCTTAGGGGCCGCCCACAATGAGCAGTTCTTC	CASSLGAAHNEQFF
TRBV12-3/TRBV12-4	-	-	14	TRBJ2-3	TGTGCCAGTACACCACAGGGAAGGAGGAATACGCAGGATTTT	CASTPQGRRNTQDF
TRBV5-1	-	TRBD1	13	TRBJ1-1	TGCGCCACCTGGGGACAGGGGGACTCTGAAGCTTTCTTT	CATWGQGDSEAFF
TRBV6-5	few	-	15	TRBJ2-3	TGTGCCAGCAGTTACGACGGCCCGGGCACAGATACGCAGTATTTT	CASSYDGPGTDTQYF
TRBV6-6	few	TRBD1	13	TRBJ1-2	TGTGCCAGCAAGGGTGGACAGGGTGGTGGCTACACCTTC	CASKGGQGGGYTF
TRBV28	-	-	15	TRBJ2-5	TGTGCCAGCTCACTCCTACAGGGAACATGGGAGACCCAGTACTTC	CASSLLQGTWETQYF
TRBV7-2	few	-	15	TRBJ2-3	TGTGCCAGCTTGCTAGTGGGGGCGAGGACAGATACGCAGTATTTT	CASLLVGARTDTQYF
TRBV12-3/TRBV12-4	-	-	14	TRBJ2-7	TGTGCCAGCAGTTTAGAAGGTCAGATCTACGAGCAGTACTTC	CASSLEGQIYEQYF
TRBV9	few	-	14	TRBJ2-7	TGTGCCAGCAGCGTGGCACCAACAGGCTACGAGCAGTACTTC	CASSVAPTGYEQYF
TRBV3-1	-	-	17	TRBJ2-5	TGTGCCAGCAGCCAAGGTCTCCAGCGGGCCAAGAAAGAGACCCAGTACTTC	CASSQGLQRAKKETQYF
TRBV21-1	-	-	18	TRBJ2-3	TGTGCCAGCAGCTCCCCCGAACTAGAGGTTTTTAGGGCAGATACGCAGTATTTT	CASSSPELEVFRADTQYF